Below are 28 T cell receptor beta chains sequenced from a single sample in a study of lung T cells in sarcoidosis with Löfgren's syndrome. TCRdb re-called the reads with MiXCR, one entry per CDR3 protein. Here the sample spans about 63,000 distinct CDR3 sequences, approximately 22% being singletons. The specimen sequenced was CD4+ T cells from PBMCs. These receptors were collected from a human donor with sarcoidosis (Löfgren's syndrome or another form), or a control subject (not recorded which).

The rearrangement joins TRBV5-5 to TRBJ2-7; D is unresolved. The CDR3 totals 13 residues. V lost 2 bases to trimming and J lost 3 bases, with 9 bases between them. Per germline, CDR1 SGHKS and CDR2 YYEKEE (reference sequence). The CDR3 sequence: CASSLSTGYEQYF. The CDR3 DNA sequence: TGTGCCAGCAGCTTATCTACGGGCTACGAGCAGTACTTC.

In this sample, this clonotype turned up many times. The chain carries TRBV18 and TRBJ2-7; perhaps TRBD2 as D (5 bases). Germline V gives CDR1 KGHSH, CDR2 LQKENI. Deletions cut 3 bases from V and 4 bases from J, with 16 bases between. The CDR3 is 15 amino acids. The CDR3 sequence: CASSPESGTRYEQYF. The CDR3 bases are TGTGCCAGCTCACCTGAATCGGGAACTCGATACGAGCAGTACTTC.

V is TRBV12-3 or TRBV12-4 and J is TRBJ1-1; D is possibly TRBD1 (5 bases). V dropped 7 bases and J dropped 0 bases, with 12 bases sitting between them. This CDR3 comprises 14 residues. The CDR3 region has the DNA TGTGCCAGCACCGTGACAGTAATGAACACTGAAGCTTTCTTT. Translation: CASTVTVMNTEAFF.

The CDR3 DNA sequence: TGTGCCAGCAGCTTGAGGGACAGGGGGGTGAACACTGAAGCTTTCTTT. Translating gives CASSLRDRGVNTEAFF. V and J are TRBV5-4 and TRBJ1-1, with 11 bases matching TRBD1. The CDR3 is 16 residues long. The V gene's germline CDR1 is SGHNT and CDR2 YYREEE (reference sequence). J lost 0 bases, V lost 1 base, and 2 bases had no gene match.

With respect to this clonotype: A much bigger clone sits one base away, suggesting this may be a read error. This chain uses TRBV20-1 with TRBJ2-1; the match to TRBD2 covers 9 bases. V shed 4 bases and J 6 bases; nucleotides not matched to a gene: 7. Germline CDR1 reads DFQATT; CDR2 reads SNEGSKA (reference sequence). The CDR3 is made up of 14 amino acids. The DNA of the CDR3 is TGCAGTGCTAATAGCGGGAGCTCCATCAATGAGCAGTTCTTC. Its translation: CSANSGSSINEQFF.

This clonotype occurred many times. V and J are TRBV4-3 and TRBJ2-3; the match to TRBD2 covers 8 bases. The CDR3 runs to 15 residues. V lost 4 bases and J lost 4; bases outside the gene matches: 7. The germline CDR1 and CDR2 sequences are LGHNA and YSLEER. The CDR3, as DNA: TGCGCCAGCAGCCCCCGGGGGGGAAGAGCAGATACGCAGTATTTT. Protein sequence: CASSPRGGRADTQYF.

This clonotype came up a few times. For the CDR3, the DNA is TGTGCCAGCAGCTTAGAACAGATCTATGGCTACACCTTC. Translation: CASSLEQIYGYTF. The chain has TRBV7-9 and TRBJ1-2; D call uncertain. Germline V lookup: CDR1 SEHNR, CDR2 FQNEAQ (reference sequence). The CDR3 consists of 13 residues. The ends were cut back, 1 base at V and 4 bases at J, with 7 bases in the middle.

This clonotype was observed a handful of times. This chain connects TRBV10-3 to TRBJ2-3, with 9 bases fitting TRBD1. Germline CDR1 ENHRY, CDR2 SYGVKD. CDR3 length equals 15 residues. V lost 5 bases and J lost 2; bases outside the gene matches: 5. The CDR3 reads CAISQTGGSTDTQYF. In DNA, the CDR3 is TGTGCCATCAGTCAGACAGGGGGGTCCACAGATACGCAGTATTTT.

V gene TRBV6-1 combines with J gene TRBJ2-1; 8 bases are a match to TRBD1. Germline V lookup: CDR1 MNHNS, CDR2 SASEGT. V shed 5 bases and J 9 bases; nucleotides not matched to a gene: 9. CDR3 length: 14 amino acids. The CDR3 nucleotides are TGTGCCAGCAGTAACCGACAGGGGTTGTTTGAGCAGTTCTTC. Its translation: CASSNRQGLFEQFF.

This clonotype was seen a few times. The chain carries TRBV12-3 or TRBV12-4 and TRBJ1-1; 7 bases are a match to TRBD1. After removal of 0 bases from V and 1 base from J, the junction contained 2 bases not matched to a gene. This CDR3 is 15 amino acids long. The CDR3 is CASSLAYRGNTEAFF. CDR3 in DNA: TGTGCCAGCAGTTTAGCCTACAGGGGGAACACTGAAGCTTTCTTT.

By sample share, this clonotype is medium-sized (0.01 to 0.1%). The chain uses TRBV20-1 and TRBJ1-1, with D perhaps matching TRBD1 (5 bases). CDR1 is DFQATT, CDR2 SNEGSKA, per germline (reference sequence). The CDR3 runs 13 residues. Between the trimmed V and J ends, which lost 8 bases and 4 bases, there was a span of 17 bases. DNA for the CDR3: TGCAGTAGCCGGGTGGGGGAGGCCACTGAAGCTTTCTTT. Protein: CSSRVGEATEAFF.

The J gene is TRBJ2-7, the V gene TRBV7-8, with 8 bases fitting TRBD2. The germline gives CDR1 SGHVS, CDR2 FQNEAQ. V lost 1 base to trimming and J lost 0 bases; unmatched junction nucleotides: 8. This CDR3 contains 17 residues. The CDR3 DNA reads TGTGCCAGCAGCTTAGGCTTCCAGCGGGGGAGCTCCTACGAGCAGTACGTC. It codes for CASSLGFQRGSSYEQYV.

The chain combines TRBV28 with TRBJ1-5; D not resolved. Germline lookup yields CDR1 MDHEN and CDR2 SYDVKM. The CDR3 has 12 residues. Between the trimmed V and J ends, which lost 9 bases and 0 bases, there was a span of 6 bases. The CDR3 is CASLGSNQPQHF. CDR3 nucleotide sequence: TGTGCCAGTCTTGGTAGCAATCAGCCCCAGCATTTT.

In this sample, this clonotype turned up many times. This rearrangement joins TRBV6-1 to TRBJ2-3; 10 nucleotides align to TRBD2. The V gene end was trimmed by 0 bases and the J gene end by 4 bases; junction bases not matched to a gene: 4. Germline assignment: CDR1 MNHNS and CDR2 SASEGT. The CDR3 runs 16 residues. The CDR3 nucleotides are TGTGCCAGCAGTGAAGCGCAGACTAGCGGGCCAGATACGCAGTATTTT. Its translation: CASSEAQTSGPDTQYF.

This clonotype occurred many times. The chain recombines TRBV6-2 or TRBV6-3 with TRBJ1-6, with D possibly being TRBD1 (6 bases). This CDR3 contains 13 residues. CDR1 is MNHEY and CDR2 is SVGEGT in the germline V gene. Deletions cut 8 bases from V and 9 bases from J, with 14 bases between. CDR3 coding DNA: TGTGCCAGCTCGTCAGGGGTAATTTCACCCCTCCACTTT. Residues: CASSSGVISPLHF.

V usage is TRBV6-1 and J usage is TRBJ1-1; 11 bases align to TRBD1. Germline assignment: CDR1 MNHNS and CDR2 SASEGT. J lost 4 bases, V lost 7 bases, and 8 bases had no gene match. The CDR3 contains 15 residues. In DNA, the CDR3 is TGTGCCAGCATCCGACCGGGGACAGGGGGCACTGAAGCTTTCTTT. It translates to CASIRPGTGGTEAFF.

Comment on this clonotype: A much larger clone lies one base from this, so it may be a read error. This chain joins TRBV20-1 and TRBJ2-1; D is unclear. Looked up from germline, CDR1 is DFQATT and CDR2 is SNEGSKA (reference sequence). V was pared by 4 bases and J by 4 bases, with 11 bases between. The length of the CDR3 is 13 residues. The chain's CDR3 is CSATDVFYNEQFF. The DNA of the CDR3 is TGCAGTGCTACCGACGTATTTTACAATGAGCAGTTCTTC.

Concerning this clonotype itself: This may be a read error, as it is one base from a much larger clone. This rearrangement joins TRBV7-2 to TRBJ2-3; D uncertain. Germline CDR1 is SGHTA and CDR2 is FQGNSA. The CDR3 runs to 12 residues. This CDR3 is CANSRLRNTQYF. In DNA, the CDR3 is TGTGCCAACAGCCGTCTTAGAAATACGCAGTATTTT.

This clonotype came up many times. The genes are TRBV6-1 and TRBJ2-7; D remains ambiguous. Germline loops: CDR1 MNHNS, CDR2 SASEGT. The germline V and J ends were trimmed by 0 bases and 3 bases, with 0 bases remaining between them. This CDR3 comprises 11 residues. The CDR3 loop is CASSEAYEQYF. CDR3 coding DNA: TGTGCCAGCAGTGAAGCCTACGAGCAGTACTTC.

This clonotype appeared many times. V gene TRBV6-1 combines with J gene TRBJ2-1; perhaps TRBD2 as D (5 bases). The V gene lost 6 bases and the J gene lost 6 bases, with 18 bases spanning the gap. The CDR3 runs 15 residues. Germline CDR1 and CDR2: MNHNS and SASEGT. The CDR3 loop reads CASRRTSPAGNEQFF. In nucleotides, the CDR3 is TGTGCCAGCAGGCGGACGTCCCCGGCGGGCAATGAGCAGTTCTTC.

This clonotype turned up a few times. The genes are TRBV18 and TRBJ2-4, with TRBD2 matching 14 bases. The CDR3 is 15 residues long. Germline-derived CDR1 and CDR2 are KGHSH and LQKENI. Trimming at V came to 2 bases and at J to 16 bases, leaving 10 bases not matched to a gene. This CDR3 reads CASSPSGTSGRLPYF. As DNA, the CDR3 is TGTGCCAGCTCACCATCCGGGACTAGCGGGAGATTACCCTACTTC. Combining the CDR3 with reference TRBV18 and TRBJ2-4 gives the whole variable domain NAGVMQNPRHLVRRRGQEARLRCSPMKGHSHVYWYRQLPEEGLKFMVYLQKENIIDESGMPKERFSAEFPKEGPSILRIQQVVRGDSAAYFCASSPSGTSGRLPYFGAGTRLSVL.

This clonotype was recorded a few times. The J gene is TRBJ2-2, the V gene TRBV12-3 or TRBV12-4, with 7 bases fitting TRBD1. The CDR3 is made up of 15 amino acids. J gave up 1 base and V 4 bases, and 3 bases lay outside the gene matches. The CDR3 coding sequence is TGTGCCAGCAGTTCCGGGACAGTGAACACCGGGGAGCTGTTTTTT. Its protein product is CASSSGTVNTGELFF.

The sample holds many counts of this clonotype. The rearrangement uses TRBV2 and TRBJ1-6, with TRBD1 identical over 7 bases. The trim removed 10 bases at V and 6 bases at J, leaving 9 bases unmatched. From germline, CDR1 is SNHLY and CDR2 FYNNEI. CDR3 size: 14 residues. CDR3: CATRGDSPNSPLHF. The CDR3 bases are TGTGCCACCCGCGGGGACAGTCCTAATTCACCCCTCCACTTT.

This clonotype has more than one count but fewer than ten. The rearrangement links TRBV20-1 to TRBJ2-1, with D possibly called TRBD1 or TRBD2 (5 bases each). CDR1 is DFQATT, CDR2 SNEGSKA, per germline (reference sequence). Trimming shortened V by 5 bases and J by 8 bases, and 16 bases separated the two germline ends. The CDR3 totals 13 residues. Here the CDR3 reads CSAAKGSLDEQFF. The CDR3 DNA reads as TGCAGTGCTGCCAAGGGGAGTCTTGATGAGCAGTTCTTC.

The chain is built from TRBV3-1 and TRBJ1-2; 7 nucleotides align to TRBD1. The CDR3 runs 15 residues. With 0 bases clipped from V and 8 bases from J, the junction kept 9 bases outside the gene matches. Germline V gives CDR1 LGHDT, CDR2 YNNKEL (reference sequence). The DNA for the CDR3 is TGTGCCAGCAGCCAAGATGTACAGGGGACGACAGGCTACACCTTC. Amino acids: CASSQDVQGTTGYTF.

Comments on this clonotype: This could be a read error, since a much larger clone is one nucleotide away. In this CDR3 the conserved last residue, phenylalanine or tryptophan, is missing, so a read error is likely. CDR3 protein: CASAPGGRTYEQYL. The CDR3 DNA is TGTGCCAGCGCCCCTGGAGGGAGAACCTACGAGCAGTACTTA. V gene TRBV7-9 combines with J gene TRBJ2-7; tentatively, D is TRBD2 (6 bases). Germline CDR1 reads SEHNR; CDR2 reads FQNEAQ (reference sequence). V gave up 8 bases and J gave up 2 bases, with 16 bases separating them. The CDR3 runs 14 residues.

In this sample, this clonotype turned up many times. In nucleotides, the CDR3 is TGTGCCAGCACCATAACCGGGACAGCCTTTTACGAGCAGTACTTC. It is translated as CASTITGTAFYEQYF. J is TRBJ2-7 and V is TRBV7-2; 7 bases align to TRBD1. Germline V CDR1 and CDR2: SGHTA, FQGNSA. Germline trimming cut 7 bases from V and 4 bases from J; bases unmatched to any gene: 13. This CDR3 has 15 residues.

To note about this clonotype: A read error may explain this, as a much larger clone is one base away. This chain links TRBV10-3 with TRBJ1-5, with a weak D call TRBD1 (5 bases). V gave up 0 bases and J gave up 3 bases, with 12 bases separating them. This CDR3 is 16 amino acids long. The germline gives CDR1 ENHRY, CDR2 SYGVKD. The CDR3, as DNA: TGTGCCATCAGTGAGTCCAGGGCAGAATTCAATCAGCCCCAGCATTTT. Its protein product is CAISESRAEFNQPQHF.